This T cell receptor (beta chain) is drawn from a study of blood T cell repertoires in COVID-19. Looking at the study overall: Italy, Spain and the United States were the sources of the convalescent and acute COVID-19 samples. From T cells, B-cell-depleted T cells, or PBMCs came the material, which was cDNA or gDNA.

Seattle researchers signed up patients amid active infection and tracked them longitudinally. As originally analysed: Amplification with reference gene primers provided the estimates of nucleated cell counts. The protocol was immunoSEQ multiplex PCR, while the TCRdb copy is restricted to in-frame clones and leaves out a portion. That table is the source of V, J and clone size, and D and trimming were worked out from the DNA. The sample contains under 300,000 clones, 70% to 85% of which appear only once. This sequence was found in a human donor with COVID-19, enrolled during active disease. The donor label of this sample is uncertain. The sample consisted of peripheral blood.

The CDR3 here is CASSPGQDWGGYTF. The CDR3 DNA follows: TGTGCCAGCAGCCCCGGACAGGACTGGGGGGGCTACACCTTC. This chain uses TRBV14 with TRBJ1-2, with TRBD1 matching over 7 bases. The CDR3 covers 14 residues. Per the germline V gene, CDR1 is SGHDN and CDR2 is FVKESK. The V gene end was trimmed by 4 bases and the J gene end by 8 bases; junction bases not matched to a gene: 10.